Included here is one T cell receptor (beta chain) sequence, with context. Its matching antigen is unknown. Clones were read by immunoSEQ multiplex PCR, and TCRdb kept only the in-frame ones, dropping some. Seen here are around 420,000 clones, 88% observed once, and the top ten hold approximately 4%. As for treatment: 15 to 20 received Ad26.COV2.S at low or high dose, single or two shots; roughly five received placebo; per-sample allocation not given. The investigators took samples on day 63 after the first vaccine or placebo injection. Recruitment in Boston yielded a donor of adult age, 18-55 years. The shot given was an Ad26 vector that makes Wuhan-strain SARS-CoV-2 spike. Trimming stripped 11 bases from V and 1 base from J, with 10 bases between. CDR3 length equals 12 residues. Germline lookup yields CDR1 SGHNT and CDR2 YENEEA. This sample was included in a study of Ad26.COV2.S vaccination and SARS-CoV-2 variants. Regarding the study as a whole: Recipients of vaccine and of placebo showed similar breadth of their non-spike TCR repertoires. Greater spike-specific TCR breadth was seen in vaccine recipients than in placebo recipients.

The input for sequencing was peripheral blood, taken in a trial of Ad26.COV2.S vaccine versus placebo. The TCR sequence derives from a person between 18 and 65 years old who received the Ad26.COV2.S COVID-19 vaccine or a placebo. This chain joins TRBV11-3 and TRBJ2-3, with D perhaps TRBD2 (5 bases). CDR3 nucleotides: TGTGCCTCTTCGAGGGGCACAGATACGCAGTATTTT. Translated, it gives CASSRGTDTQYF.